This T cell receptor (beta chain) was captured in a study of breast tumors, draining lymph nodes, adjacent tissues (dated by TCRdb to the mid-2010s). Study-wide context: Breast cancer patients provided tumor, adjacent nontumor tissue and axillary lymph nodes, and the study compared the TCR beta repertoires across these three sources. In human breast cancer, the study set out to assess how tumor, surrounding tissue and draining lymph node repertoires relate to one another and whether T cells might be exchanged between them.

Lymph node samples came from the axillary draining lymph nodes of breast cancer patients. With respect to this clonotype: This receptor's antigen is unknown. Base qualities are not provided; no much larger clone lies one nucleotide away.

The investigation overall reported the following: Tumors showed preferential V and J gene usage, and their T-cell repertoire diversity fell below that of lymph nodes yet above that of nontumor tissue. The conclusion that tumor T cells originate in lymph nodes was presented as consistent with a hypothesis rather than as directly demonstrated. Tumor and nontumor tissue repertoires were found to be significantly more similar in luminal-like than in basal-like breast cancer. The data were considered consistent with most tumor T cells being derived from the lymph node and subsequently expanding within tumor tissue.

Reads for this sample came from an Illumina HiSeq 2000. Multiplex PCR amplification was used to generate the TCR beta chain libraries. High-throughput sequencing was used to analyze the amplified TCR beta chain products. The public sequencing data were trimmed at Q25 with fastp and processed into clonotypes with MiXCR by TCRdb, which kept only in-frame beta chains. Entries are consolidated by CDR3 protein sequence, retaining the most common genes and DNA. Here the sample has approximately 190,000 distinct CDR3 sequences; around 29% occur a single time. The ten largest clones represent around 4.4% of the sample. Including cysteine and phenylalanine, the CDR3 has 16 amino acids. The DNA shown is the 48-base CDR3, in frame from base 1. Looking up the germline V gene yields CDR1 SNHLY and CDR2 FYNNEI. The trim is 7 bases for V and 5 bases for J, with a gap of 18 bases between the germline ends.

The sample consisted of axillary lymph node tissue. Recombination linked TRBV2 to TRBJ1-6; TRBD1 is perhaps the D gene, given 6 matching bases. The TCR comes from a female donor with breast cancer. Some clones in this sample may be carry-over from other donors' samples. In nucleotide form, the sequence is TGTGCCAGCAATCCGGGACCAGGGGCCGATAATTCACCCCTCCACTTT. Its protein is CASNPGPGADNSPLHF.